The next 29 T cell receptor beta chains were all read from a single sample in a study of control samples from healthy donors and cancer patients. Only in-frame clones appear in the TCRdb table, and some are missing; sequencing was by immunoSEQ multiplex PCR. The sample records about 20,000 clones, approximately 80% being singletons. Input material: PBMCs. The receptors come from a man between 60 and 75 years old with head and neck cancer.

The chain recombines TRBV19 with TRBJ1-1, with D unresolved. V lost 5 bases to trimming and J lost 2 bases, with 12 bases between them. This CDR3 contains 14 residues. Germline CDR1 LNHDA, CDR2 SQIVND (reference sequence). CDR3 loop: CASSPGRVNTEAFF. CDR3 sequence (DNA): TGTGCCAGTAGTCCGGGGAGGGTTAACACTGAAGCTTTCTTT.

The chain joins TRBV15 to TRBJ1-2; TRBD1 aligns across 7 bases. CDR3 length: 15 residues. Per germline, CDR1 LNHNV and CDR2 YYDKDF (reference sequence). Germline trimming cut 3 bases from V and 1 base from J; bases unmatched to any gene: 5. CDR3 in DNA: TGTGCCACCAGCAGCTGGGACAGTGGTAACTATGGCTACACCTTC. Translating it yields CATSSWDSGNYGYTF.

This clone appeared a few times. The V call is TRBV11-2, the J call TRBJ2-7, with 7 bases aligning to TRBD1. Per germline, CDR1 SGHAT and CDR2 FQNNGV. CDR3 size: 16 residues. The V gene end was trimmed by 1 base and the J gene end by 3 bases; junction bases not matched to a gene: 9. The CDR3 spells CASSLGRQGGSYEQYF. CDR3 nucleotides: TGTGCCAGCAGCTTAGGAAGACAGGGTGGAAGCTACGAGCAGTACTTC. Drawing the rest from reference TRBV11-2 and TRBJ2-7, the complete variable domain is EAGVAQSPRYKIIEKRQSVAFWCNPISGHATLYWYQQILGQGPKLLIQFQNNGVVDDSQLPKDRFSAERLKGVDSTLKIQPAKLEDSAVYLCASSLGRQGGSYEQYFGPGTRLTVT.

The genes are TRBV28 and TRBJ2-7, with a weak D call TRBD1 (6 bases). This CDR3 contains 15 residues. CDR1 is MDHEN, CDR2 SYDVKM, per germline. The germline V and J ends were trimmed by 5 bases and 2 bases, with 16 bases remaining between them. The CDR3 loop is CASSLFGTPTYEQYF. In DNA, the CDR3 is TGTGCCAGCAGTCTCTTCGGGACACCGACCTACGAGCAGTACTTC.

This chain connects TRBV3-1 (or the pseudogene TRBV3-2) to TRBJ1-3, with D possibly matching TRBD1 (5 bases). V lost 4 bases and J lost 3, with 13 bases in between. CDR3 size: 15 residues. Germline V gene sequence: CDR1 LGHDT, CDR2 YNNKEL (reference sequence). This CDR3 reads CASSPGQKGGNTIYF. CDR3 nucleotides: TGTGCCAGCAGCCCGGGGCAGAAGGGTGGAAACACCATATATTTT.

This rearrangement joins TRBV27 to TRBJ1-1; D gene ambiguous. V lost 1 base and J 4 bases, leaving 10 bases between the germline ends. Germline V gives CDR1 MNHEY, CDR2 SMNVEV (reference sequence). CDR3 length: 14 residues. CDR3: CASSLLGWSTEAFF. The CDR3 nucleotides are TGTGCCAGCAGTTTATTAGGGTGGAGCACTGAAGCTTTCTTT.

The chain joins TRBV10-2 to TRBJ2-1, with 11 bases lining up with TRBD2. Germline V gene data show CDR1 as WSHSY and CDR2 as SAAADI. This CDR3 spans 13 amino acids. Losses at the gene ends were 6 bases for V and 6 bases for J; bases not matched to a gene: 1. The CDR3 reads CASRLAGVNEQFF. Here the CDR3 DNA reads TGCGCCAGCAGACTAGCGGGGGTCAATGAGCAGTTCTTC.

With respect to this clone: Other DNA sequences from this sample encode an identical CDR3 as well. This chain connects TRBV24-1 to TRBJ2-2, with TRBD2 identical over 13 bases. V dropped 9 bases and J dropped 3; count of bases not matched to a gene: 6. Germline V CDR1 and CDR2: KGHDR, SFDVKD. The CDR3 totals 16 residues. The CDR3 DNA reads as TGTGCCACCGGAGGACTAGCGGGAGAGCACACCGGGGAGCTGTTTTTT. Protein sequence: CATGGLAGEHTGELFF.

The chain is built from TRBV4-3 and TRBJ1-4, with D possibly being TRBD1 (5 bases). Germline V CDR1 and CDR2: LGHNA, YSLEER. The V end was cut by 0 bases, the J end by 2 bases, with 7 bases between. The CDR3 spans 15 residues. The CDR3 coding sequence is TGCGCCAGCAGCCAAGATTGGGGGACTAATGAAAAACTGTTTTTT. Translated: CASSQDWGTNEKLFF.

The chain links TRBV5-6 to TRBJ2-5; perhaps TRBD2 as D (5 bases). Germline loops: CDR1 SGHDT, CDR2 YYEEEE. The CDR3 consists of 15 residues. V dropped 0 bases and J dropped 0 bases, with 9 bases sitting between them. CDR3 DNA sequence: TGTGCCAGCAGCTTGGTTGCCGGGGACCAAGAGACCCAGTACTTC. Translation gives CASSLVAGDQETQYF.

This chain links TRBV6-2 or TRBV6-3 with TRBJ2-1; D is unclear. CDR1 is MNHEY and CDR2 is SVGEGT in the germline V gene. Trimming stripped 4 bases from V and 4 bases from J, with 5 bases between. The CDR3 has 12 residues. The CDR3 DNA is TGTGCCAGCAGTTTGGGGTACAATGAGCAGTTCTTC. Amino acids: CASSLGYNEQFF.

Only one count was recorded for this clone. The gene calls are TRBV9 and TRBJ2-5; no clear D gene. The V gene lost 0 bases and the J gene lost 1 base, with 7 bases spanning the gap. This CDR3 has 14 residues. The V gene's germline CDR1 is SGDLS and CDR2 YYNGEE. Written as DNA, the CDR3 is TGTGCCAGCAGCGTAGGAGCCTTCCAAGAGACCCAGTACTTC. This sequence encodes CASSVGAFQETQYF.

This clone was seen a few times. Written as DNA, the CDR3 is TGTGCCACCAGCAGAGGGAGAGGGAAAGGCCAAGAGACCCAGTACTTC. Its translation is CATSRGRGKGQETQYF. V gene TRBV15 combines with J gene TRBJ2-5, with D possibly matching TRBD2 (5 bases). Per germline, CDR1 LNHNV and CDR2 YYDKDF (reference sequence). With 1 base removed from V and 1 base from J, the gap between germline ends came to 13 bases. This CDR3 has 16 residues.

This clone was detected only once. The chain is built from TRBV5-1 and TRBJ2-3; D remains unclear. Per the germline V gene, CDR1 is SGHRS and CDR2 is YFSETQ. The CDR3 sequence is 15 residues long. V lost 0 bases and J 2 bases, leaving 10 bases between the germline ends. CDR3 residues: CASSLVGTTTDTQYF. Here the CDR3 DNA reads TGCGCCAGCAGCTTGGTGGGCACCACCACAGATACGCAGTATTTT.

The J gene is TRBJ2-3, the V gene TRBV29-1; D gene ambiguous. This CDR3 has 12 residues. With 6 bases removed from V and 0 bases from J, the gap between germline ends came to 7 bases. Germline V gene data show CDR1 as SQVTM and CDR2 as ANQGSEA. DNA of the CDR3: TGCAGCGTCGGAACTAGCACAGATACGCAGTATTTT. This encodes CSVGTSTDTQYF.

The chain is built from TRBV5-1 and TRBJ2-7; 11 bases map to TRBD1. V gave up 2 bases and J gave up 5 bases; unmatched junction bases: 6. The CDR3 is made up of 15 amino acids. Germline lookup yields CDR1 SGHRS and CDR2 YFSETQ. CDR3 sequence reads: CASSFGQGAFDEQYF. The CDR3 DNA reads TGCGCCAGCAGCTTTGGACAGGGGGCATTCGACGAGCAGTACTTC. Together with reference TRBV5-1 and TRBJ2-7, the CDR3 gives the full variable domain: KAGVTQTPRYLIKTRGQQVTLSCSPISGHRSVSWYQQTPGQGLQFLFEYFSETQRNKGNFPGRFSGRQFSNSRSEMNVSTLELGDSALYLCASSFGQGAFDEQYFGPGTRLTVT.

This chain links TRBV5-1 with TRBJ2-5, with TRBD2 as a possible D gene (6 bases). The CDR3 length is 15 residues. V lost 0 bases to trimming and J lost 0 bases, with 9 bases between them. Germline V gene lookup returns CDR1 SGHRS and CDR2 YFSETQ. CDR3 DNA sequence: TGCGCCAGCAGCTTGGCCGCGGGGCACCAAGAGACCCAGTACTTC. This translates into CASSLAAGHQETQYF.

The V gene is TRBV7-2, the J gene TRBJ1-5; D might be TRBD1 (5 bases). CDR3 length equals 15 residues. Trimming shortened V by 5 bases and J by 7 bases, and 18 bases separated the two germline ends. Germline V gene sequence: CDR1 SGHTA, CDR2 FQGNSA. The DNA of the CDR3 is TGTGCCAGCAGCCAGGTCGGGGGACCGGGGCAGCCCCAGCATTTT. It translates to CASSQVGGPGQPQHF.

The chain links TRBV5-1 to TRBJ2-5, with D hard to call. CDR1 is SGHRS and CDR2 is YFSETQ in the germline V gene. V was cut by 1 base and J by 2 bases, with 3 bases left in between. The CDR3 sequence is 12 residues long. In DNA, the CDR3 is TGCGCCAGCAGCTTGTGGCAAGAGACCCAGTACTTC. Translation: CASSLWQETQYF. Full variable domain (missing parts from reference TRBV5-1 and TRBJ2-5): KAGVTQTPRYLIKTRGQQVTLSCSPISGHRSVSWYQQTPGQGLQFLFEYFSETQRNKGNFPGRFSGRQFSNSRSEMNVSTLELGDSALYLCASSLWQETQYFGPGTRLLVL.

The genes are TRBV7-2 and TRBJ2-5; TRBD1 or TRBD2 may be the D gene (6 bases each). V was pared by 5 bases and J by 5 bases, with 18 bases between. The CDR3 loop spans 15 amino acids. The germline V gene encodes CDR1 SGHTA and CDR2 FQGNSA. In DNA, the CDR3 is TGTGCCAGCAGCCCGAGGGGGGTTTTCAAGGAGACCCAGTACTTC. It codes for CASSPRGVFKETQYF.

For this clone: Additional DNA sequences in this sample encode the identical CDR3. CDR3: CASSFGQGNTEAFF. CDR3 DNA sequence: TGCGCCAGCAGCTTTGGACAGGGGAACACTGAAGCTTTCTTT. The chain is built from TRBV5-1 and TRBJ1-1, with 8 bases lining up with TRBD1. CDR3 length equals 14 residues. Germline V gene lookup returns CDR1 SGHRS and CDR2 YFSETQ. V lost 2 bases, J lost 1 base, and 1 base stayed unmatched.

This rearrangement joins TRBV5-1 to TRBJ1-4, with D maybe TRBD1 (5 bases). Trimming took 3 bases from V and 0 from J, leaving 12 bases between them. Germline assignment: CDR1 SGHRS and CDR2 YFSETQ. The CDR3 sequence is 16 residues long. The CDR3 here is CASSSDRVATNEKLFF. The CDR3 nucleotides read TGCGCCAGCAGCTCAGACAGAGTAGCAACTAATGAAAAACTGTTTTTT. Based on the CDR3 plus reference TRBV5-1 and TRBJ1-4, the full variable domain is KAGVTQTPRYLIKTRGQQVTLSCSPISGHRSVSWYQQTPGQGLQFLFEYFSETQRNKGNFPGRFSGRQFSNSRSEMNVSTLELGDSALYLCASSSDRVATNEKLFFGSGTQLSVL.

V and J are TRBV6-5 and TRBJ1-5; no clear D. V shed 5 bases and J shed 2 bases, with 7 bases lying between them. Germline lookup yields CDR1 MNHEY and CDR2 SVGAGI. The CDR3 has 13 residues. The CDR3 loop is CASSNDGNQPQHF. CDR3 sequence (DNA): TGTGCCAGCAGTAACGACGGCAATCAGCCCCAGCATTTT.

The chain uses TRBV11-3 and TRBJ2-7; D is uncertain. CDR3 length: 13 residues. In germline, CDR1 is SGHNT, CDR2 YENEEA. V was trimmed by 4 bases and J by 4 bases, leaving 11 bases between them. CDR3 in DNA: TGTGCCAGCAGCTCCCCCCGTGGGTACGAGCAGTACTTC. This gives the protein CASSSPRGYEQYF.

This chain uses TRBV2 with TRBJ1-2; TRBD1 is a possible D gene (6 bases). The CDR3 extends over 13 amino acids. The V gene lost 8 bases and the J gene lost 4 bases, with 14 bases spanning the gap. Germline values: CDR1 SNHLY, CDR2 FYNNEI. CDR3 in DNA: TGTGCCAGCCGGCTGGGGGCCTCCTATGGCTACACCTTC. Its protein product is CASRLGASYGYTF. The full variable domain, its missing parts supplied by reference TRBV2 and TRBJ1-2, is EPEVTQTPSHQVTQMGQEVILRCVPISNHLYFYWYRQILGQKVEFLVSFYNNEISEKSEIFDDQFSVERPDGSNFTLKIRSTKLEDSAMYFCASRLGASYGYTFGSGTRLTVV.

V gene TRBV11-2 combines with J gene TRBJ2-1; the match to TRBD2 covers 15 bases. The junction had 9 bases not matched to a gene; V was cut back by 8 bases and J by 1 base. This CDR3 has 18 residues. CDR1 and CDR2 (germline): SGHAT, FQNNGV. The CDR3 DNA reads TGTGCCAGCGGAGGACTAGCGGGAGGGGTTAAGTCCTACAATGAGCAGTTCTTC. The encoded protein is CASGGLAGGVKSYNEQFF. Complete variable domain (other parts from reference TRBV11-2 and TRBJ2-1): EAGVAQSPRYKIIEKRQSVAFWCNPISGHATLYWYQQILGQGPKLLIQFQNNGVVDDSQLPKDRFSAERLKGVDSTLKIQPAKLEDSAVYLCASGGLAGGVKSYNEQFFGPGTRLTVL.

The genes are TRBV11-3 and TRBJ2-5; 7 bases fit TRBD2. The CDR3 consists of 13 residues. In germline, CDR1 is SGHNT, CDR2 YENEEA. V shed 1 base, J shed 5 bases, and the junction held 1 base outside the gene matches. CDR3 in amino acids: CASSLGGGETQYF. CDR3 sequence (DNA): TGTGCCAGCAGCTTAGGGGGAGGGGAGACCCAGTACTTC.

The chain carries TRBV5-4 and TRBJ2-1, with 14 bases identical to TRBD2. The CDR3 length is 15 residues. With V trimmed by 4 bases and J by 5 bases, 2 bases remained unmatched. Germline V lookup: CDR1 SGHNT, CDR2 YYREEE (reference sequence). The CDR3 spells CASSPGLAGDNEQFF. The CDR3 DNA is TGTGCCAGCAGCCCGGGACTAGCGGGAGACAATGAGCAGTTCTTC. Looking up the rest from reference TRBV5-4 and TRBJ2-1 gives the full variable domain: ETGVTQSPTHLIKTRGQQVTLRCSSQSGHNTVSWYQQALGQGPQFIFQYYREEENGRGNFPPRFSGLQFPNYSSELNVNALELDDSALYLCASSPGLAGDNEQFFGPGTRLTVL.

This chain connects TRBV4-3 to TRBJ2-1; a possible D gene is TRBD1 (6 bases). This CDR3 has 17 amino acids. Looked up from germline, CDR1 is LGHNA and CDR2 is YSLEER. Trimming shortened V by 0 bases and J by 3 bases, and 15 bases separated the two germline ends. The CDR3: CASSQDRERGIYNEQFF. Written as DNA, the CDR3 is TGCGCCAGCAGCCAAGATCGTGAAAGGGGGATCTACAATGAGCAGTTCTTC.